These 10 T cell receptor beta chains were all obtained from the same sample, sequenced in a study of blood T cell repertoires in COVID-19. Generated by immunoSEQ multiplex PCR, the TCRdb table keeps only in-frame clones and is missing some. The repertoire holds about 330,000 clones, with just over 85% as singletons. The sample was PBMCs or T cells enriched from blood (not recorded which). The receptors were sampled from a young woman who had recovered from COVID-19.

The V call is TRBV6-5, the J call TRBJ2-1; 7 bases match TRBD2. V shed 7 bases, J shed 6 bases, and the junction held 9 bases outside the gene matches. Germline V gene lookup returns CDR1 MNHEY and CDR2 SVGAGI. The CDR3 runs 14 residues. CDR3 in amino acids: CASNKGGSLNEQFF. The CDR3 DNA reads TGTGCCAGCAACAAGGGCGGGAGTCTCAATGAGCAGTTCTTC.

This sequence joins TRBV6-5 and TRBJ1-1; tentatively, D is TRBD1 (5 bases). V gave up 5 bases and J gave up 0 bases, with 13 bases separating them. The CDR3 sequence is 15 residues long. Germline assignment: CDR1 MNHEY and CDR2 SVGAGI. This chain's CDR3 is CASSLNRWMNTEAFF. The CDR3 nucleotides are TGTGCCAGCAGTCTTAACAGGTGGATGAACACTGAAGCTTTCTTT.

The chain carries TRBV12-3 or TRBV12-4 and TRBJ1-3; D call uncertain. Trimming stripped 7 bases from V and 7 bases from J, with 11 bases between. The CDR3 is 12 amino acids. The CDR3 protein is CASTPSSNTIYF. The DNA of the CDR3 is TGTGCCAGCACCCCTTCGTCGAACACCATATATTTT.

This chain connects TRBV9 to TRBJ2-7; the match to TRBD2 covers 15 bases. Germline CDR1 is SGDLS and CDR2 is YYNGEE. Trimming cost V 4 bases and J 3 bases; bases outside gene matches: 2. This CDR3 contains 15 residues. Here the CDR3 reads CASSPGLAGGYEQYF. The CDR3 DNA reads as TGTGCCAGCAGCCCGGGACTAGCGGGGGGCTACGAGCAGTACTTC.

V gene TRBV7-9 combines with J gene TRBJ2-7, with 13 positions matching TRBD2. The ends lost 5 bases at V and 4 bases at J; junction bases unmatched: 14. The germline gives CDR1 SEHNR, CDR2 FQNEAQ (reference sequence). The CDR3 extends over 18 amino acids. CDR3 DNA: TGTGCCAGCAGCCAAAGGACTAGCGGGGGCCCCTCGTTGTACGAGCAGTACTTC. This sequence encodes CASSQRTSGGPSLYEQYF.

This sequence joins TRBV18 and TRBJ2-1; maybe TRBD1 (6 bases). Between the trimmed V and J ends, which lost 4 bases and 6 bases, there was a span of 16 bases. The CDR3 is 15 residues long. CDR1 and CDR2 (germline): KGHSH, LQKENI. The CDR3 loop is CASSRPGQTFNEQFF. As DNA, the CDR3 is TGTGCCAGCTCACGCCCGGGACAAACGTTCAATGAGCAGTTCTTC.

In regard to this clone: Other DNA sequences of this sample code for an identical CDR3. The chain couples TRBV9 to TRBJ1-3, with unresolved D. The CDR3 runs to 14 residues. V lost 2 bases and J 2 bases, leaving 8 bases between the germline ends. Germline CDR1 SGDLS, CDR2 YYNGEE. The CDR3 sequence is CASSVEGPGNTIYF. The DNA of the CDR3 is TGTGCCAGCAGCGTTGAGGGTCCTGGAAACACCATATATTTT.

Remarks on this clone: Other nucleotide sequences from this sample produce the same CDR3. The chain joins TRBV5-1 to TRBJ1-2; the match to TRBD1 covers 7 bases. The V gene end was trimmed by 1 base and the J gene end by 3 bases; junction bases not matched to a gene: 0. In germline, CDR1 is SGHRS, CDR2 YFSETQ. This CDR3 has 13 amino acids. The CDR3 here is CASSLTGDYGYTF. The CDR3 DNA follows: TGCGCCAGCAGCTTGACAGGGGACTATGGCTACACCTTC.

This rearrangement joins TRBV28 to TRBJ1-3; 8 bases map to TRBD1. V was clipped by 5 bases and J by 4 bases; unmatched bases: 10. Germline assignment: CDR1 MDHEN and CDR2 SYDVKM. CDR3 length: 16 amino acids. CDR3 sequence (DNA): TGTGCCAGCAGTGATTTCGGACAGGGAGCAGGAAACACCATATATTTT. Its protein product is CASSDFGQGAGNTIYF.

This clone is a singleton in its sample. This chain links TRBV6-5 with TRBJ1-4; 9 nucleotides line up with TRBD1. With V trimmed by 2 bases and J by 6 bases, 7 bases remained unmatched. CDR1 and CDR2 from the germline V gene are MNHEY and SVGAGI. The CDR3 runs 16 residues. CDR3 residues: CASSYGQGLMDEKLFF. The DNA of the CDR3 is TGTGCCAGCAGTTACGGACAGGGGCTGATGGATGAAAAACTGTTTTTT.